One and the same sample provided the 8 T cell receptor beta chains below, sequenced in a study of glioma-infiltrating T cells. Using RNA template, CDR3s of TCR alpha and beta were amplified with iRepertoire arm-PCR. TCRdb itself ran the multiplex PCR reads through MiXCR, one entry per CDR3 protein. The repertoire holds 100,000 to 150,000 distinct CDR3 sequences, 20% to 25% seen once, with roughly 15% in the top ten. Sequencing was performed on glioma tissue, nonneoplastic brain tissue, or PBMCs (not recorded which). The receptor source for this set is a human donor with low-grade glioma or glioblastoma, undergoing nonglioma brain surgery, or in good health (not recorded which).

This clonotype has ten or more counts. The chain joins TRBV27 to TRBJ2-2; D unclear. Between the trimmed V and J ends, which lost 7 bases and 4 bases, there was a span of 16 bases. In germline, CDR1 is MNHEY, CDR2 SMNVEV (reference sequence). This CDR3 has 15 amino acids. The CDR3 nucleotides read TGTGCCAGCAAAGGAGTCTTTGGCTCCACCGGGGAGCTGTTTTTT. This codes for CASKGVFGSTGELFF.

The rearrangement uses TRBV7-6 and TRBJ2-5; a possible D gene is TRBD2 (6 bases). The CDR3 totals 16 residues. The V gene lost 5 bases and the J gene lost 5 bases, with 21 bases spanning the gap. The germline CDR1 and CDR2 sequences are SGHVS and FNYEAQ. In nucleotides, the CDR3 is TGTGCCAGCAGCCAAGGGGACTCCCCAGACGCCGAGACCCAGTACTTC. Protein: CASSQGDSPDAETQYF. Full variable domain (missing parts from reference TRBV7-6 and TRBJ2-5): GAGVSQSPRYKVTKRGQDVALRCDPISGHVSLYWYRQALGQGPEFLTYFNYEAQQDKSGLPNDRFSAERPEGSISTLTIQRTEQRDSAMYRCASSQGDSPDAETQYFGPGTRLLVL.

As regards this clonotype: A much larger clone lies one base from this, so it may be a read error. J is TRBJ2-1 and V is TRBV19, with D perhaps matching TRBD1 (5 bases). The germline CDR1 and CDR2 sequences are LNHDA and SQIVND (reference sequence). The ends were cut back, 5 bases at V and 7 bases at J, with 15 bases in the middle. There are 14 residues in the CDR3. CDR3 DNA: TGTGCCAGTAGTCCGCGACCAGGGAAAAATGAGCAGTTCTTC. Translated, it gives CASSPRPGKNEQFF.

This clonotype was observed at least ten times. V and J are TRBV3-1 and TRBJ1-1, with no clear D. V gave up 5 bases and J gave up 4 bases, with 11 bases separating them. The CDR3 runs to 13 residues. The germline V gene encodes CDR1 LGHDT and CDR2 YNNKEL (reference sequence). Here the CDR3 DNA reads TGTGCCAGCAGCTCCTGGGCGGGCACTGAAGCTTTCTTT. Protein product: CASSSWAGTEAFF.

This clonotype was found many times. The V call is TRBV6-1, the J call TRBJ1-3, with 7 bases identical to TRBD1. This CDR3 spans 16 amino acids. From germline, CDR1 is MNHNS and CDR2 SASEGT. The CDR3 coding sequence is TGTGCTGCTCCTAAACGGCACAGGGGAACTGGAAACACCATATATTTT. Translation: CAAPKRHRGTGNTIYF.

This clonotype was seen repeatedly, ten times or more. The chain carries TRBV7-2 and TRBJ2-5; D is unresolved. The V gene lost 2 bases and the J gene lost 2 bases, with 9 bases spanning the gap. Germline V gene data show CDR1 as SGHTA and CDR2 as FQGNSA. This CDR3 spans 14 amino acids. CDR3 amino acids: CASSLPYRQETQYF. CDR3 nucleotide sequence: TGTGCCAGCAGCTTACCATACCGGCAAGAGACCCAGTACTTC. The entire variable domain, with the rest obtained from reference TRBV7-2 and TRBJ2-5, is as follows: GAGVSQSPSNKVTEKGKDVELRCDPISGHTALYWYRQSLGQGLEFLIYFQGNSAPDKSGLPSDRFSAERTGGSVSTLTIQRTQQEDSAVYLCASSLPYRQETQYFGPGTRLLVL.

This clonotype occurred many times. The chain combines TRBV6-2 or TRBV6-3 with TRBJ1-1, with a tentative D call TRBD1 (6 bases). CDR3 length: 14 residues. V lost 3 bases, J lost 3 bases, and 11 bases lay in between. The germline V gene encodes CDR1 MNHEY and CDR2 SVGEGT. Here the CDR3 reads CASSYFGGYTEAFF. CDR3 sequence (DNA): TGTGCCAGCAGTTATTTCGGGGGCTACACTGAAGCTTTCTTT.

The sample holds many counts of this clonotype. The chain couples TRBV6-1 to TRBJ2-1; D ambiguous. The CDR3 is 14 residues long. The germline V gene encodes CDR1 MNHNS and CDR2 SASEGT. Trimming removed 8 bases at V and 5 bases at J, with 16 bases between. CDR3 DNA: TGTGCCAGCGTACCCGCCCACGGACACAATGAGCAGTTCTTC. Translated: CASVPAHGHNEQFF.